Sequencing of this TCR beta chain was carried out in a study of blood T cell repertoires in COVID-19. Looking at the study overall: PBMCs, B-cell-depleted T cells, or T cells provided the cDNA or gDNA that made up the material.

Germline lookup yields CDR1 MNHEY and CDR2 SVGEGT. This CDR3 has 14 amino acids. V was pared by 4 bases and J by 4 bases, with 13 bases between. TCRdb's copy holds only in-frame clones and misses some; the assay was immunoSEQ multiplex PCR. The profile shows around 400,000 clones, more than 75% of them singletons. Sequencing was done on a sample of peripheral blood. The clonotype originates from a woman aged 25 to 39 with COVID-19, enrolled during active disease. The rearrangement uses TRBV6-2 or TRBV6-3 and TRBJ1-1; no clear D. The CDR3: CASSFTTSSTEAFF. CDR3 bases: TGTGCCAGCAGTTTCACGACATCGTCCACTGAAGCTTTCTTT.